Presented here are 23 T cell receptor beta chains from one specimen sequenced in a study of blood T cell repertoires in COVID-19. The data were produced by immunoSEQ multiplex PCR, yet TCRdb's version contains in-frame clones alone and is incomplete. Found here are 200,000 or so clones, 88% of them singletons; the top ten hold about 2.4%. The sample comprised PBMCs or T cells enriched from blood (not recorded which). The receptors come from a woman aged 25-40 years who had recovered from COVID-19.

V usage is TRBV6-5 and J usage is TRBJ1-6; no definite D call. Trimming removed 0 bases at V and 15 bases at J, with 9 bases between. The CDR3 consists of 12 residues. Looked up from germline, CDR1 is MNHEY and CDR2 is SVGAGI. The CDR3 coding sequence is TGTGCCAGCAGTTACTCCTGGGGAGACCTCCACTTT. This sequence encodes CASSYSWGDLHF.

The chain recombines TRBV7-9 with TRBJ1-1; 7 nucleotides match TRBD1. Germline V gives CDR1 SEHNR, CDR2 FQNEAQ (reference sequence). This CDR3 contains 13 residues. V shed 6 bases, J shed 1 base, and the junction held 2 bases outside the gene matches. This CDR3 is CASRRTGNTEAFF. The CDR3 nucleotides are TGTGCCAGCAGGAGGACAGGGAACACTGAAGCTTTCTTT.

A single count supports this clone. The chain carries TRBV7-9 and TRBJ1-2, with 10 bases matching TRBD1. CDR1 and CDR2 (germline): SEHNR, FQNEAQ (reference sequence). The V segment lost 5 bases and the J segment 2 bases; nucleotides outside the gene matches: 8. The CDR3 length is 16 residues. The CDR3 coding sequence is TGTGCCAGCAGCCCCTATGTGGGACAGGGGAACTATGGCTACACCTTC. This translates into CASSPYVGQGNYGYTF.

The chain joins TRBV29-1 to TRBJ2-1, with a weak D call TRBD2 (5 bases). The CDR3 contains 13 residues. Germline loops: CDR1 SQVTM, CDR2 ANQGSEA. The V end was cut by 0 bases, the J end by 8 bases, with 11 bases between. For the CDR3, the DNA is TGCAGCGTTGAAGATCCCGAGGGATATGAGCAGTTCTTC. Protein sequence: CSVEDPEGYEQFF.

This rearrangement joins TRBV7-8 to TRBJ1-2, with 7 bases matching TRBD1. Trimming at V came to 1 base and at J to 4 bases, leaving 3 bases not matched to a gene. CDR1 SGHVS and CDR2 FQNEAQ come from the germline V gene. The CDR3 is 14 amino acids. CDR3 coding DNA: TGTGCCAGCAGCTTAGATCCAGGGGGCTATGGCTACACCTTC. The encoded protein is CASSLDPGGYGYTF.

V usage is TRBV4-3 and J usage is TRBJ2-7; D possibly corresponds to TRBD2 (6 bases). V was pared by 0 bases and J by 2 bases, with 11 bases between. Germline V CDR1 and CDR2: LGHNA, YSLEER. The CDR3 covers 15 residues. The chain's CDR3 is CASSQEGRGPYEQYF. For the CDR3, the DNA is TGCGCCAGCAGCCAAGAAGGGCGGGGACCCTACGAGCAGTACTTC.

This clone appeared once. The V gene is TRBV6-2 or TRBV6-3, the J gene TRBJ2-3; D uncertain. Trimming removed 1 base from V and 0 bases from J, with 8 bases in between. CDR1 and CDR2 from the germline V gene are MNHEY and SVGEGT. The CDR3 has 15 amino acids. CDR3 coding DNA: TGTGCCAGCAGTTACTTCCGGGTTAGCACAGATACGCAGTATTTT. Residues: CASSYFRVSTDTQYF.

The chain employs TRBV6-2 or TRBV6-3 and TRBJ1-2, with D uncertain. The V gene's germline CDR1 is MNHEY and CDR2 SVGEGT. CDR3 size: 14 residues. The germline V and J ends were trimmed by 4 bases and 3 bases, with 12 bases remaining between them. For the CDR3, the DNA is TGTGCCAGCAGTTTCGGAGTAGGCTACTATGGCTACACCTTC. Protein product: CASSFGVGYYGYTF.

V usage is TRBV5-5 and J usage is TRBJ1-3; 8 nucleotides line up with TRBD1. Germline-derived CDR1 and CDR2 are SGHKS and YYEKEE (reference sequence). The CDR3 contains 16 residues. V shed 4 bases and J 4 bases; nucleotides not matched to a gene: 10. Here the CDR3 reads CASSISDRGVGNTIYF. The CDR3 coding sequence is TGTGCCAGCAGCATATCCGACAGGGGCGTCGGAAACACCATATATTTT.

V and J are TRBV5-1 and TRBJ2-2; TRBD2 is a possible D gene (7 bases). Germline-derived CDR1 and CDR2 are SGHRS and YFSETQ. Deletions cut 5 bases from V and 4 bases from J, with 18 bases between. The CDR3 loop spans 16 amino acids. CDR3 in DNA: TGCGCCAGCAGACCCCTCGGGGGGCAAAGCACCGGGGAGCTGTTTTTT. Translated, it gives CASRPLGGQSTGELFF.

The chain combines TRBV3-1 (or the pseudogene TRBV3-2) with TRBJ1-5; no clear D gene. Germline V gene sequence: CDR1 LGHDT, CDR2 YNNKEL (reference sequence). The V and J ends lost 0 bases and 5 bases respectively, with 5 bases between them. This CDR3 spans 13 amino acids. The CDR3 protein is CASSQDFDQPQHF. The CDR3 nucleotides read TGTGCCAGCAGCCAAGATTTCGATCAGCCCCAGCATTTT.

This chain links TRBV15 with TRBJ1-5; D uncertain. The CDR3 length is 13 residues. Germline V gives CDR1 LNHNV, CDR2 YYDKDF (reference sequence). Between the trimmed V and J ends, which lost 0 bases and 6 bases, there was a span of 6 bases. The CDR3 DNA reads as TGTGCCACCAGCAGAGAGAGGGTTCAGCCCCAGCATTTT. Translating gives CATSRERVQPQHF.

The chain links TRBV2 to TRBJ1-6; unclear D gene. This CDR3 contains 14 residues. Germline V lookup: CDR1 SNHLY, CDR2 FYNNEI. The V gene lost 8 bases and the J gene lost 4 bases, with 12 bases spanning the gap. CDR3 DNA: TGTGCCAGCGGTCAGGCTCTTTATAATTCACCCCTCCACTTT. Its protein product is CASGQALYNSPLHF.

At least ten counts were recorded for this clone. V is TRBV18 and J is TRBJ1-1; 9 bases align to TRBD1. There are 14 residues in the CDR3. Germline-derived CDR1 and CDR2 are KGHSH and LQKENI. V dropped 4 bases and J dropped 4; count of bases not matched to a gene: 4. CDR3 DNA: TGTGCCAGCTCACAGGGACAGGGAGGCACTGAAGCTTTCTTT. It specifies CASSQGQGGTEAFF.

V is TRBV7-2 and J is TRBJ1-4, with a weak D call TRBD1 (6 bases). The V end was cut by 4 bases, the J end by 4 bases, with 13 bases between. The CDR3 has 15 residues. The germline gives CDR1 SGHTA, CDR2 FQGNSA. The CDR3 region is CASSSSGGFNEKLFF. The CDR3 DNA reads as TGTGCCAGCAGCTCCAGTGGGGGCTTTAATGAAAAACTGTTTTTT.

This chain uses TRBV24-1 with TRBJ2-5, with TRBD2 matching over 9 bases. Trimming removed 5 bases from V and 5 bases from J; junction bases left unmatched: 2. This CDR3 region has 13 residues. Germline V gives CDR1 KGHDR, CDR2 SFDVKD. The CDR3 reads CATSGREGETQYF. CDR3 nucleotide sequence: TGTGCCACCAGTGGGCGGGAGGGGGAGACCCAGTACTTC.

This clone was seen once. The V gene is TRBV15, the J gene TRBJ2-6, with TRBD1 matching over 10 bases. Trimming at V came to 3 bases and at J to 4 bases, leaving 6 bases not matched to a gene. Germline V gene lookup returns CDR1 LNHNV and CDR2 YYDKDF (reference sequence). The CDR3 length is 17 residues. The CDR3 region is CATSSPGTGVGANVLTF. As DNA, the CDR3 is TGTGCCACCAGCAGTCCCGGGACAGGGGTCGGGGCCAACGTCCTGACTTTC. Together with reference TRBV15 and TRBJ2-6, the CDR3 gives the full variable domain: DAMVIQNPRYQVTQFGKPVTLSCSQTLNHNVMYWYQQKSSQAPKLLFHYYDKDFNNEADTPDNFQSRRPNTSFCFLDIRSPGLGDTAMYLCATSSPGTGVGANVLTFGAGSRLTVL.

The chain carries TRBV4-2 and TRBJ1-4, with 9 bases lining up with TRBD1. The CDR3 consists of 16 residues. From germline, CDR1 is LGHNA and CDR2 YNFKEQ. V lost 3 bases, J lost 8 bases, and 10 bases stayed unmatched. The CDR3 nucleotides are TGTGCCAGCAGCCAGGTTCGGACAGGGGTTCAGGAAAAACTGTTTTTT. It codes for CASSQVRTGVQEKLFF.

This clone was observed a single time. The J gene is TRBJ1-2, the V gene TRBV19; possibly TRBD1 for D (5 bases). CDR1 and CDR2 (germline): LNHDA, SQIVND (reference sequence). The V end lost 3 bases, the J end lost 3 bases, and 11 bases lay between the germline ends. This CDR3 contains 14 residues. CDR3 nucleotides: TGTGCCAGTAGTATCGGCGGGGCTTACTATGGCTACACCTTC. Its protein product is CASSIGGAYYGYTF.

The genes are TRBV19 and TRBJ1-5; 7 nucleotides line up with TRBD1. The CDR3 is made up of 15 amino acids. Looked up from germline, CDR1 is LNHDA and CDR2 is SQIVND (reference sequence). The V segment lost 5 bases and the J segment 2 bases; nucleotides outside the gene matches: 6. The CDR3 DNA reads TGTGCCAGTAGTGTCGGGACAGCGGGCAATCAGCCCCAGCATTTT. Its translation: CASSVGTAGNQPQHF.

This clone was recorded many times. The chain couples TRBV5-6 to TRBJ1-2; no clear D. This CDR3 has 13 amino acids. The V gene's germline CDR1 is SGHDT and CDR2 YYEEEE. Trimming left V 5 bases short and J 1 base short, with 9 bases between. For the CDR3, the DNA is TGTGCCAGCAGGTCTCAGAATAACTATGGCTACACCTTC. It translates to CASRSQNNYGYTF.

The CDR3 reads CASSKDREYNQPQHF. The DNA for the CDR3 is TGTGCCAGTAGTAAGGACAGGGAATACAATCAGCCCCAGCATTTT. The chain recombines TRBV19 with TRBJ1-5; 8 nucleotides line up with TRBD1. Germline-derived CDR1 and CDR2 are LNHDA and SQIVND (reference sequence). Trimming cost V 4 bases and J 3 bases; bases outside gene matches: 5. This CDR3 has 15 amino acids.

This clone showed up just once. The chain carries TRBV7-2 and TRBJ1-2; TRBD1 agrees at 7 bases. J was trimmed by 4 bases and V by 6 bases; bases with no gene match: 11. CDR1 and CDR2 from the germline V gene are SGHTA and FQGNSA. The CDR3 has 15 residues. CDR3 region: CASRTRDSWLYGYTF. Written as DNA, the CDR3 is TGTGCCAGCAGAACCCGGGACAGCTGGCTCTATGGCTACACCTTC.